Presented here are 23 T cell receptor beta chains from one specimen sequenced in a study of blood T cell repertoires in COVID-19. This table comes from immunoSEQ multiplex PCR, and its TCRdb copy is limited to in-frame clones, with some not included. The repertoire includes about 92,000 clones, about 83% of them detected once, and approximately 20% sits in the top ten. Sequencing was done on a sample of peripheral blood. These receptors originate from a woman in her sixties with COVID-19, enrolled during active disease.

J is TRBJ1-2 and V is TRBV30; D may be TRBD1 (5 bases). The V and J ends lost 0 bases and 2 bases respectively, with 7 bases between them. CDR1 is GTSNPN, CDR2 SVGIG, per germline (reference sequence). This CDR3 comprises 13 residues. CDR3 in amino acids: CAWSVKGNYGYTF. Written as DNA, the CDR3 is TGTGCCTGGAGTGTGAAGGGGAACTATGGCTACACCTTC.

This rearrangement joins TRBV5-4 to TRBJ2-1; maybe TRBD2 (5 bases). The CDR3 totals 13 residues. Trimming removed 0 bases from V and 8 bases from J, with 9 bases in between. CDR1 SGHNT and CDR2 YYREEE come from the germline V gene (reference sequence). The CDR3 is CASSLDGRDEQFF. The CDR3 nucleotides read TGTGCCAGCAGCTTGGATGGGCGGGATGAGCAGTTCTTC.

The genes are TRBV10-1 and TRBJ1-1; unclear D gene. CDR3 length: 13 residues. Germline V CDR1 and CDR2: WNHNN, SYGVQD (reference sequence). Trimming cost V 3 bases and J 0 bases, with 5 bases left between them. The CDR3 here is CASSDGLNTEAFF. The CDR3 bases are TGCGCCAGCAGTGATGGGCTGAACACTGAAGCTTTCTTT.

The rearrangement links TRBV19 to TRBJ2-1; 7 bases line up with TRBD1. CDR1 LNHDA and CDR2 SQIVND come from the germline V gene (reference sequence). V trimming: 5 bases; J trimming: 2 bases; junction bases outside the gene matches: 9. This CDR3 spans 16 amino acids. The CDR3 DNA reads TGTGCCAGTAGTCTAGGGGGCCTGAAGACCTACAATGAGCAGTTCTTC. Protein sequence: CASSLGGLKTYNEQFF.

The rearrangement joins TRBV5-1 to TRBJ2-5; TRBD1 matches at 10 bases. The germline CDR1 and CDR2 sequences are SGHRS and YFSETQ. V dropped 4 bases and J dropped 5; count of bases not matched to a gene: 8. This CDR3 comprises 15 residues. In DNA, the CDR3 is TGCGCCAGCAGCCCCGGGACAGGGGTTTTTGAGACCCAGTACTTC. Encoded protein: CASSPGTGVFETQYF.

The rearrangement joins TRBV19 to TRBJ2-6; TRBD2 might be the D (5 bases). V was pared by 10 bases and J by 0 bases, with 13 bases between. Germline V gene data show CDR1 as LNHDA and CDR2 as SQIVND (reference sequence). The CDR3 loop spans 15 amino acids. The CDR3 region is CATWTGTSGANVLTF. CDR3 nucleotides: TGTGCCACATGGACTGGCACCTCTGGGGCCAACGTCCTGACTTTC.

The chain recombines TRBV28 with TRBJ2-7; the match to TRBD1 covers 10 bases. This CDR3 has 17 amino acids. V shed 4 bases and J 4 bases; nucleotides not matched to a gene: 13. Germline V gene data show CDR1 as MDHEN and CDR2 as SYDVKM. CDR3 residues: CASSSPRPGQGWYEQYF. In nucleotides, the CDR3 is TGTGCCAGCAGTTCACCCCGACCGGGACAGGGGTGGTACGAGCAGTACTTC.

The sample holds a few counts of this clone. V is TRBV7-8 and J is TRBJ2-3; 7 nucleotides match TRBD1. The germline V gene encodes CDR1 SGHVS and CDR2 FQNEAQ. The trim removed 0 bases at V and 2 bases at J, leaving 2 bases unmatched. CDR3 size: 15 residues. CDR3 nucleotide sequence: TGTGCCAGCAGCTTAGCAGGGGGCCCCACAGATACGCAGTATTTT. Protein: CASSLAGGPTDTQYF. Using reference TRBV7-8 and TRBJ2-3 for the parts outside the CDR3, the full variable domain is GAGVSQSPRYKVAKRGQDVALRCDPISGHVSLFWYQQALGQGPEFLTYFQNEAQLDKSGLPSDRFFAERPEGSVSTLKIQRTQQEDSAVYLCASSLAGGPTDTQYFGPGTRLTVL.

V and J are TRBV27 and TRBJ2-7; D possibly corresponds to TRBD2 (5 bases). The CDR3 has 15 residues. V shed 6 bases and J shed 0 bases, with 15 bases lying between them. From germline, CDR1 is MNHEY and CDR2 SMNVEV (reference sequence). DNA of the CDR3: TGTGCCAGCAGGCAGAACCGGGAAAGCTCCTACGAGCAGTACTTC. Translating gives CASRQNRESSYEQYF.

This chain joins TRBV2 and TRBJ2-7; D might be TRBD1 (6 bases). The ends were cut back, 0 bases at V and 5 bases at J, with 17 bases in the middle. This CDR3 contains 16 residues. The germline V gene encodes CDR1 SNHLY and CDR2 FYNNEI. CDR3 nucleotide sequence: TGTGCCAGCAGTGAAGCGCGGGCGACAGGTAGCAACGAGCAGTACTTC. Translation gives CASSEARATGSNEQYF.

This clone has only a few counts. This chain links TRBV6-5 with TRBJ2-7; D possibly corresponds to TRBD1 (6 bases). The CDR3 length is 14 residues. CDR1 is MNHEY and CDR2 is SVGAGI in the germline V gene. V was cut by 0 bases and J by 2 bases, with 8 bases left in between. The CDR3 here is CASSYSGTTYEQYF. The DNA of the CDR3 is TGTGCCAGCAGTTACTCGGGGACAACCTACGAGCAGTACTTC.

This rearrangement joins TRBV5-8 to TRBJ2-1; D remains unclear. The germline V gene encodes CDR1 SGHTS and CDR2 YDEGEE. CDR3 length: 16 residues. The ends were cut back, 0 bases at V and 4 bases at J, with 14 bases in the middle. CDR3 nucleotide sequence: TGTGCCAGCAGCTTGGGAAGAGACACCGCATACAATGAGCAGTTCTTC. Translation: CASSLGRDTAYNEQFF.

The chain has TRBV4-1 and TRBJ2-1, with 7 nucleotides matching TRBD2. The CDR3 totals 15 residues. With 5 bases clipped from V and 4 bases from J, the junction kept 8 bases outside the gene matches. The V gene's germline CDR1 is MGHRA and CDR2 YSYEKL. CDR3 nucleotides: TGCGCCAGCAGCAAATCTGGGACTAATTACAATGAGCAGTTCTTC. It yields the protein CASSKSGTNYNEQFF.

The genes are TRBV11-2 and TRBJ2-6; D is uncertain. Germline V gives CDR1 SGHAT, CDR2 FQNNGV. The V end was cut by 0 bases, the J end by 0 bases, with 9 bases between. The CDR3 is 17 residues long. CDR3 amino acids: CASSLDRSRSGANVLTF. The CDR3 DNA reads as TGTGCCAGCAGCTTAGACAGGTCGCGCTCTGGGGCCAACGTCCTGACTTTC.

The sample holds one count of this clone. The rearrangement uses TRBV7-3 and TRBJ1-1; D not certain. V lost 5 bases and J lost 10, with 17 bases in between. This CDR3 contains 13 residues. Per the germline V gene, CDR1 is SGHTA and CDR2 is FQGTGA. CDR3 amino acids: CASSPVQRSTAFF. The CDR3 DNA reads TGTGCCAGCAGCCCGGTACAGCGGTCGACAGCTTTCTTT.

The chain links TRBV27 to TRBJ2-7; D call uncertain. The CDR3 spans 14 residues. Germline CDR1 reads MNHEY; CDR2 reads SMNVEV (reference sequence). V was trimmed by 2 bases and J by 6 bases, leaving 14 bases between them. This chain's CDR3 is CASSLKQSRREQYF. In DNA, the CDR3 is TGTGCCAGCAGTTTAAAACAGTCCCGTCGCGAGCAGTACTTC.

This chain links TRBV6-2 or TRBV6-3 with TRBJ1-1, with D tentatively TRBD1 (6 bases). Trimming cost V 2 bases and J 7 bases, with 11 bases left between them. This CDR3 is built from 13 residues. Germline assignment: CDR1 MNHEY and CDR2 SVGEGT. CDR3 in DNA: TGTGCCAGCAGTTACACACAGGGAAATGAAGCTTTCTTT. This codes for CASSYTQGNEAFF.

V is TRBV5-6 and J is TRBJ1-5; no clear D. The CDR3 covers 12 residues. In germline, CDR1 is SGHDT, CDR2 YYEEEE. Trimming took off 5 bases at V and 1 base at J, with 4 bases between the two ends. In DNA form, the CDR3 reads TGTGCCAGCAGTGTAAGCAATCAGCCCCAGCATTTT. Encoded protein: CASSVSNQPQHF.

V usage is TRBV7-9 and J usage is TRBJ1-3, with a possible D match to TRBD1 (5 bases). Germline values: CDR1 SEHNR, CDR2 FQNEAQ (reference sequence). The V end was cut by 8 bases, the J end by 1 base, with 12 bases between. The CDR3 runs 14 residues. The CDR3 DNA follows: TGTGCCAGCGTAAGACAGATTTCTGGAAACACCATATATTTT. Protein: CASVRQISGNTIYF.

The CDR3 reads CASSLGGTVSTDTQYF. In DNA, the CDR3 is TGCGCCAGCAGCTTGGGAGGGACAGTGAGCACAGATACGCAGTATTTT. The V gene is TRBV5-1, the J gene TRBJ2-3; TRBD1 aligns across 7 bases. After removal of 0 bases from V and 0 bases from J, the junction contained 4 bases not matched to a gene. Germline V gene data show CDR1 as SGHRS and CDR2 as YFSETQ. The CDR3 contains 16 residues.

The chain is built from TRBV4-2 and TRBJ1-4, with 7 bases fitting TRBD1. Germline V gene sequence: CDR1 LGHNA, CDR2 YNFKEQ. The CDR3 has 15 residues. J lost 5 bases, V lost 3 bases, and 6 bases had no gene match. CDR3 nucleotides: TGTGCCAGCAGCCATCCGGGACAGTCAAATGAAAAACTGTTTTTT. Amino acids: CASSHPGQSNEKLFF.

V is TRBV19 and J is TRBJ1-4; possible D gene TRBD1, 6 bases. Germline CDR1 reads LNHDA; CDR2 reads SQIVND (reference sequence). The V end was cut by 7 bases, the J end by 3 bases, with 15 bases between. The CDR3 consists of 15 residues. Here the CDR3 reads CASMITGPSNEKLFF. The CDR3 nucleotides read TGTGCCAGTATGATTACAGGGCCGTCTAATGAAAAACTGTTTTTT. Together with reference TRBV19 and TRBJ1-4, the CDR3 gives the full variable domain: DGGITQSPKYLFRKEGQNVTLSCEQNLNHDAMYWYRQDPGQGLRLIYYSQIVNDFQKGDIAEGYSVSREKKESFPLTVTSAQKNPTAFYLCASMITGPSNEKLFFGSGTQLSVL.

V and J are TRBV4-3 and TRBJ1-2; TRBD1 might be the D (5 bases). Trimming pared 4 bases from V and 4 bases from J, leaving 13 bases between. CDR1 and CDR2 (germline): LGHNA, YSLEER. The CDR3 is made up of 14 amino acids. CDR3 in DNA: TGCGCCAGCAGCCCGGACAACTGGGGCTATGGCTACACCTTC. Its translation is CASSPDNWGYGYTF.